This T cell receptor (beta chain) was recovered during a study of cytomegalovirus exposure and HLA in healthy donors. The CDR3 has 14 residues. J gave up 3 bases and V 6 bases, and 7 bases lay outside the gene matches. Germline CDR1 and CDR2: PRHDT and FYEKMQ (reference sequence). This clone was observed a handful of times. The antigen is unknown. The PCR made use of 60 Vbeta and 13 Jbeta primers. TCRdb's table, derived via immunoSEQ multiplex PCR, lists solely in-frame clones and lacks some. Altogether around 86,000 clones are present, almost 80% being singletons, with the ten largest covering 6%. Whole-study findings and limits: Earlier analysis found most TCR beta V segments productive about 90% or about 30% of the time.

This TCR was recovered from a female donor in good health and CMV-seronegative. The sample consisted of PBMCs. The chain couples TRBV13 to TRBJ2-5; 7 bases line up with TRBD2. CDR3 in DNA: TGTGCCAGCAGAAAGATCGGGAGGAAAGAGACCCAGTACTTC. Translation: CASRKIGRKETQYF.